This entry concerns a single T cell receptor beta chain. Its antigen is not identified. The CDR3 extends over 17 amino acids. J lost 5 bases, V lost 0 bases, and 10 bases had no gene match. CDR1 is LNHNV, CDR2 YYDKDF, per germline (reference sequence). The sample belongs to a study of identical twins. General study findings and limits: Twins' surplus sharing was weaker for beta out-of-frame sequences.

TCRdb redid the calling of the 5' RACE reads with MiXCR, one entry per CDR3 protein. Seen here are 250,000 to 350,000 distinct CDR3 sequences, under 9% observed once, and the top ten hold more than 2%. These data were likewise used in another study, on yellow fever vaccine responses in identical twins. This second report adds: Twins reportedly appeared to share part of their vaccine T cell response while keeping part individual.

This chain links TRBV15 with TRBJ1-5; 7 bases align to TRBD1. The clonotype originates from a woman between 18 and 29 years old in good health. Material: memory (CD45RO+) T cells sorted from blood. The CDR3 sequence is CATSRDSLEQGYQPQHF. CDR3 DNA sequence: TGTGCCACCAGCAGAGATTCGTTAGAACAGGGGTATCAGCCCCAGCATTTT.